The TCR beta chain under discussion was sequenced for a study of human T cells and chemical hapten exposure. Study at large: Readings were taken at 6 days from patch tests that had applied 0.01% DPC to the upper back. Study results and caveats: There was no change with DPC sensitization in TCRs above 1 in 1000 frequency.

It was the library that attached unique molecular identifiers to individual cDNA molecules. TCRdb used MiXCR to reprocess the RACE reads, holding one entry per CDR3 protein. The sample comprises more than 85,000 distinct CDR3 sequences, 9.2% of which are singletons, and about 3% rests with the top ten. Germline lookup yields CDR1 MDHEN and CDR2 SYDVKM. This CDR3 contains 16 residues. The V gene end was trimmed by 2 bases and the J gene end by 5 bases; junction bases not matched to a gene: 10. Time point reported: patch test 2, 6 weeks after DPC sensitization. Treatment given: therapeutic diphenylcyclopropenone sensitization with weekly scalp DPC. Researchers sampled blood before each patch test went on. This clonotype was observed at least ten times. The antigen is unknown.

The rearrangement joins TRBV28 to TRBJ1-2, with 8 bases that match TRBD1. The receptor was derived from a middle-aged woman with alopecia areata. Some clones in this sample may be carry-over from other donors' samples. This specimen was whole blood, taken in connection with sensitization to the hapten diphenylcyclopropenone (DPC). CDR3 DNA sequence: TGTGCCAGCAGTTTACTCGCAACGACAGGGGCTTATGGCTACACCTTC. Translated: CASSLLATTGAYGYTF.